This T cell receptor (beta chain) was recovered during a study of blood T cell repertoires in COVID-19. Across the study: Sources were T cells, B-cell-depleted T cells, or PBMCs; the material itself was cDNA or gDNA.

In the original processing: How many nucleated cells were present was estimated from reference gene primer amplification. The assay was immunoSEQ multiplex PCR, and TCRdb's table has in-frame clones only and misses some. That table supplies the V and J calls and clone size; D and trimming were determined from the DNA. The sample consists of 200,000 to 250,000 clones, 70% to 90% of them appearing once. The study recruited people aged roughly 18 to 100 years across about two dozen US areas. Two negative PCRs, clearance, or symptom resolution had been documented for recovered Cohort 3 donors. Trimming removed 1 base at V and 4 bases at J, with 7 bases between. This CDR3 is built from 13 residues. Germline-derived CDR1 and CDR2 are SGHTA and FQGNSA.

Sequenced material: PBMCs or T cells enriched from blood (not recorded which). This TCR came from a man aged 30 to 39 who had recovered from COVID-19. The chain carries TRBV7-2 and TRBJ2-5; unclear D gene. The CDR3 spells CASSLVFRETQYF. Here the CDR3 DNA reads TGTGCCAGCAGCTTAGTATTTCGAGAGACCCAGTACTTC. Supplemented by reference TRBV7-2 and TRBJ2-5, the full variable domain reads GAGVSQSPSNKVTEKGKDVELRCDPISGHTALYWYRQSLGQGLEFLIYFQGNSAPDKSGLPSDRFSAERTGGSVSTLTIQRTQQEDSAVYLCASSLVFRETQYFGPGTRLLVL.